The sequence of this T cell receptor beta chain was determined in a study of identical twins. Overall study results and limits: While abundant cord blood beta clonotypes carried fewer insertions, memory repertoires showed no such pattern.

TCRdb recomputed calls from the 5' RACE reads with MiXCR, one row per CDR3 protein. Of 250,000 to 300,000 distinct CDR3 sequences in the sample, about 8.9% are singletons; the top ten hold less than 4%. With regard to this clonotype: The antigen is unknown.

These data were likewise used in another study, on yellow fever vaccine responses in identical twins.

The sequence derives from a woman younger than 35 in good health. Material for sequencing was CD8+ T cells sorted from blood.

CDR3 DNA: TGTGCCAGCAGTTACTCGTCAGGGCTGGACTACGAGCAGTACTTC. This encodes CASSYSSGLDYEQYF. The chain employs TRBV6-8 and TRBJ2-7, with D perhaps TRBD1 (5 bases). Germline V gene lookup returns CDR1 MNHGY and CDR2 SAAAGT. V dropped 0 bases and J dropped 3 bases, with 12 bases sitting between them. The CDR3 runs 15 residues.